This is a list of T cell receptor beta chains from one sample in a study of blood T cell repertoires in COVID-19. Repertoires were generated with immunoSEQ multiplex PCR, while TCRdb's copy carries only in-frame clones and drops some. In the table there are more than 200,000 clones, approximately 78% of which are singletons. The specimen was peripheral blood. The receptor source for this set is a woman older than 75 with COVID-19, enrolled during active disease. CDR3s include the opening cysteine and the closing phenylalanine or tryptophan. A D gene is named only where the DNA matches it firmly. Clone size is stated in some rows and not others, as once, few, many or a class when expanded.

clone size,V gene,D gene,J gene,CDR3 protein,CDR3 DNA
-,TRBV11-2,-,TRBJ2-1,CASSLGRGEQFF,TGTGCCAGCAGCTTAGGGAGAGGTGAGCAGTTCTTC
-,TRBV7-3,TRBD2,TRBJ2-1,CASGLAGGSYNEQFF,TGTGCCAGCGGATTAGCGGGAGGATCCTACAATGAGCAGTTCTTC
-,TRBV7-2,-,TRBJ2-1,CASNNEKRGEQFF,TGTGCCAGCAACAACGAGAAACGGGGTGAGCAGTTCTTC
-,TRBV5-4,TRBD2,TRBJ2-5,CASSGGGATETQYF,TGTGCCAGCAGCGGCGGGGGGGCCACGGAGACCCAGTACTTC
-,TRBV2,-,TRBJ1-2,CASSEAHRDGYTF,TGTGCCAGCAGTGAAGCGCACAGGGATGGCTACACCTTC
few,TRBV15,-,TRBJ1-1,CATSRVGGDTEAFF,TGTGCCACCAGCAGAGTCGGGGGGGACACTGAAGCTTTCTTT
-,TRBV5-1,-,TRBJ1-2,CASSLWGQGYGYTF,TGCGCCAGCAGCTTGTGGGGGCAGGGGTATGGCTACACCTTC
-,TRBV3-1/TRBV3-2,-,TRBJ2-5,CASSQAQAETQYF,TGTGCCAGCAGCCAAGCTCAGGCGGAGACCCAGTACTTC
-,TRBV9,TRBD1,TRBJ1-5,CASSPGDRQQPQHF,TGTGCCAGCAGCCCGGGGGACAGGCAGCAGCCCCAGCATTTT
-,TRBV29-1,-,TRBJ2-7,CSVVLLAQVPYEQYF,TGCAGCGTTGTGTTATTAGCGCAGGTACCCTACGAGCAGTACTTC
-,TRBV10-3,TRBD1,TRBJ2-5,CATAPGQGGEETQYF,TGTGCCACAGCTCCGGGACAGGGAGGCGAAGAGACCCAGTACTTC
-,TRBV28,-,TRBJ2-7,CASRRDPLERAEQYF,TGTGCCAGCAGGCGGGACCCCCTAGAGAGAGCCGAGCAGTACTTC
few,TRBV5-1,-,TRBJ1-1,CATRPGGMVTEAFF,TGCGCCACTCGACCGGGGGGCATGGTCACTGAAGCTTTCTTT
-,TRBV3-1/TRBV3-2,TRBD1,TRBJ2-6,CASSQGQGALGANVLTF,TGTGCCAGCAGCCAGGGACAGGGGGCGTTGGGGGCCAACGTCCTGACTTTC
-,TRBV29-1,TRBD1,TRBJ1-2,CSVLSGQPNYGYTF,TGCAGCGTGCTCTCGGGACAGCCGAACTATGGCTACACCTTC
-,TRBV5-1,TRBD1,TRBJ1-5,CASSLGGTGNQPQHF,TGCGCCAGCAGCTTGGGGGGGACAGGCAATCAGCCCCAGCATTTT
-,TRBV2,TRBD2,TRBJ2-3,CASSEFSGEDTQYF,TGTGCCAGCAGTGAATTTAGCGGGGAGGATACGCAGTATTTT
-,TRBV6-6,-,TRBJ1-6,CASSGRSRAENSPLHF,TGTGCCAGCAGTGGTCGGTCGAGGGCGGAGAATTCACCCCTCCACTTT
-,TRBV7-6,-,TRBJ1-3,CASSLGPGVSGNTIYF,TGTGCCAGCAGCTTAGGGCCAGGCGTCTCTGGAAACACCATATATTTT
-,TRBV7-2,TRBD1,TRBJ1-2,CASSLTGGAAVYGYTF,TGTGCCAGCAGCCTAACAGGGGGCGCGGCGGTCTATGGCTACACCTTC